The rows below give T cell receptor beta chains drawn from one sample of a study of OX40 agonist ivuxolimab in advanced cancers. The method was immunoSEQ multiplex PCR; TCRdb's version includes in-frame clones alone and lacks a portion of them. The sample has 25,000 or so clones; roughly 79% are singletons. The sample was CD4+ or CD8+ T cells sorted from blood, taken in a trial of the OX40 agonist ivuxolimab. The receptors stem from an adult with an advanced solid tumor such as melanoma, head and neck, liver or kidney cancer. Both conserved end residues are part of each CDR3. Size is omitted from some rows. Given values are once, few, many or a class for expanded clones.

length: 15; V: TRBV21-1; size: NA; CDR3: CASSKVLAGQETQYF
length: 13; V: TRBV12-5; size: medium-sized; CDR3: CASGTDRGETQYF
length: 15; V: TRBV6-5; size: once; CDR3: CASSSQDRGGNTIYF
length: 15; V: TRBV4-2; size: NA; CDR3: CASSDSDRLNTEAFF
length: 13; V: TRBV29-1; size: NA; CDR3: CSVGRDPQETQYF
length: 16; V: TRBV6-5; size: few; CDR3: CASSYSRPGGSQPQHF
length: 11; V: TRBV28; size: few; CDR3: CASSGNYEQYF
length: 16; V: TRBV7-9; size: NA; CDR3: CASSLATGAAEQPQHF
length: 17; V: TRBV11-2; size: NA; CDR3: CASSLRDSGSSYNEQFF
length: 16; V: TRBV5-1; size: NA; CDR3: CASSSGQGGGNTEAFF
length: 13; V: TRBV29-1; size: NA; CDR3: CSAGSGESYGYTF
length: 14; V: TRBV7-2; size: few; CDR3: CASSSQYYGGGYTF
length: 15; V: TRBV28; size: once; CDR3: CASSLSGTGTNIQYF
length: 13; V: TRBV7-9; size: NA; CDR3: CASSQTANYEQYF
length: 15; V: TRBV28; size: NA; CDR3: CASSYLLGTYNEQFF
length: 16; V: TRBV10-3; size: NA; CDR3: CAISDPGTGGTDTQYF
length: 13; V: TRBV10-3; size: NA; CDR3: CAIRGHQNTEAFF
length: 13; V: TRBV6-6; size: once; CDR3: CASSSTEAKTQYF
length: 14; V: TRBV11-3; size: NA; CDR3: CASSSSGVNTEAFF
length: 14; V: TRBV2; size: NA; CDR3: CASSRDSITDTQYF
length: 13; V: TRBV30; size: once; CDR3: CAWGGRWNTEAFF
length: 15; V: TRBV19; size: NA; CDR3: CATIRLAGGSGELFF
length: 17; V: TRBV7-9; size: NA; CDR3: CASSLGLGGTVLYEQFF
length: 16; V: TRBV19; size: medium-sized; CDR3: CASSLRTSGTKNIQYF
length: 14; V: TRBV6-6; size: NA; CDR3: CASSWDSSYNEQFF
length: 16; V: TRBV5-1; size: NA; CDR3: CASSLGGSSYNSPLHF
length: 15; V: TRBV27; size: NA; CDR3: CASSLRQSYNSPLHF